Below are 28 T cell receptor beta chains sequenced from a single sample in a study of PD-1 blockade in classical Hodgkin lymphoma (dated by TCRdb to about 2020). Library preparation employed the immunoSEQ multiplex PCR assay. Imported from immuneACCESS, the table was reduced by TCRdb to in-frame sequences with V and J called. These copies leave out some clones; in studies compared against another copy, an unresolved V gene accounts for under half, and the cause of the remainder is not known. The sample table contains around 32,000 clones; only one count was recorded for 88% of them. The top ten clones comprise roughly 1.2% of the sample. Per the publication, the time point label means: newly diagnosed, previously untreated cHL patient sample. Using a Miltenyi CD4+ T cell isolation kit, CD4+ T cells were purified from thawed PBMCs through magnetic negative selection. The sequenced sample was CD4+ T cells from blood. These receptors were collected from a human donor with classical Hodgkin lymphoma.

This clone was seen once. The chain's CDR3 is CSAQQGVEQYV. DNA for the CDR3: TGCAGTGCCCAACAGGGGGTCGAGCAGTACGTC. The chain carries TRBV20-1 and TRBJ2-7, with TRBD1 matching over 8 bases. The CDR3 loop spans 11 amino acids. V lost 6 bases to trimming and J lost 6 bases; unmatched junction nucleotides: 4. Germline CDR1 and CDR2: DFQATT and SNEGSKA (reference sequence).

The rearrangement uses TRBV5-1 and TRBJ2-1; no firm D call. V dropped 4 bases and J dropped 0 bases, with 11 bases sitting between them. The CDR3 extends over 15 amino acids. CDR1 and CDR2 (germline): SGHRS, YFSETQ. The CDR3 bases are TGCGCCAGCAGCCTTGGCGCTGCCTCCTACAATGAGCAGTTCTTC. Its protein product is CASSLGAASYNEQFF.

The CDR3 is CASSRDSSYEQYF. CDR3 nucleotide sequence: TGTGCCAGCAGCCGGGACAGCTCCTACGAGCAGTACTTC. V and J are TRBV4-2 and TRBJ2-7, with 7 bases matching TRBD1. The CDR3 is made up of 13 amino acids. The V gene end was trimmed by 4 bases and the J gene end by 0 bases; junction bases not matched to a gene: 0. CDR1 LGHNA and CDR2 YNFKEQ come from the germline V gene.

About this clone: Other nucleotide sequences in the sample specify the same CDR3. The chain uses TRBV7-9 and TRBJ1-2; D is uncertain. This CDR3 has 13 amino acids. V lost 3 bases to trimming and J lost 3 bases, with 8 bases between them. Germline CDR1 reads SEHNR; CDR2 reads FQNEAQ (reference sequence). CDR3 nucleotides: TGTGCCAGCAGCTTGAGGGCAGACTATGGCTACACCTTC. It codes for CASSLRADYGYTF. Full variable domain (remainder filled in from reference TRBV7-9 and TRBJ1-2): DTGVSQNPRHKITKRGQNVTFRCDPISEHNRLYWYRQTLGQGPEFLTYFQNEAQLEKSRLLSDRFSAERPKGSFSTLEIQRTEQGDSAMYLCASSLRADYGYTFGSGTRLTVV.

The V and J genes are TRBV7-8 and TRBJ1-6; D remains ambiguous. The CDR3 is 15 residues long. Trimming cost V 3 bases and J 5 bases, with 11 bases left between them. Looked up from germline, CDR1 is SGHVS and CDR2 is FQNEAQ. The CDR3, as DNA: TGTGCCAGCAGCTTCCGAAGAGGGAATAATTCACCCCTCCACTTT. Encoded protein: CASSFRRGNNSPLHF.

This clone was seen more than once but under ten times. The chain couples TRBV4-1 to TRBJ1-2; D uncertain. Germline V gene sequence: CDR1 MGHRA, CDR2 YSYEKL. The CDR3 loop spans 12 amino acids. Deletions cut 1 base from V and 2 bases from J, with 2 bases between. The CDR3 spells CASSQGNYGYTF. The CDR3 nucleotides are TGCGCCAGCAGCCAAGGGAACTATGGCTACACCTTC.

The genes are TRBV5-6 and TRBJ2-3, with 13 bases matching TRBD2. V shed 0 bases, J shed 2 bases, and the junction held 3 bases outside the gene matches. The germline gives CDR1 SGHDT, CDR2 YYEEEE. This CDR3 spans 17 amino acids. The CDR3 DNA is TGTGCCAGCAGCTTGGAACTAGCGGGAGGGTTCACAGATACGCAGTATTTT. This sequence encodes CASSLELAGGFTDTQYF.

This clone was seen more than once but under ten times. The chain uses TRBV28 and TRBJ1-3; no definite D call. In germline, CDR1 is MDHEN, CDR2 SYDVKM. The CDR3 covers 12 residues. V lost 6 bases, J lost 2 bases, and 5 bases lay in between. CDR3 in amino acids: CASRSAGNTIYF. The CDR3 DNA reads TGTGCCAGCAGATCCGCTGGAAACACCATATATTTT.

The rearrangement uses TRBV28 and TRBJ1-2; D is ambiguous. V was pared by 4 bases and J by 14 bases, with 20 bases between. The CDR3 loop spans 13 amino acids. Germline V CDR1 and CDR2: MDHEN, SYDVKM. The DNA for the CDR3 is TGTGCCAGCAGTTCCCCCACCACAGATCCGACAACCTTC. Encoded protein: CASSSPTTDPTTF.

DNA for the CDR3: TGTGCCAGCAGTTTATTTGGGACAGCTGAGAACTATGGCTACACCTTC. Translating gives CASSLFGTAENYGYTF. The chain is built from TRBV28 and TRBJ1-2, with 7 bases lining up with TRBD1. CDR3 length: 16 residues. Trimming at V came to 1 base and at J to 2 bases, leaving 7 bases not matched to a gene. From germline, CDR1 is MDHEN and CDR2 SYDVKM.

This clone was observed a single time. V gene TRBV12-2 combines with J gene TRBJ2-1; TRBD2 is taken as the D call from the table, unchecked against the DNA. TRBV12-2 is flagged as a pseudogene. The CDR3 consists of 17 residues. CDR3 nucleotides: TGTGCAAGTTGTAACACCAAGCGGGGGAGCTCTTACAATGAGCAGTTCTTC. Its translation is CASCNTKRGSSYNEQFF.

The V and J genes are TRBV6-1 and TRBJ2-1; possible D gene TRBD2, 5 bases. V was shortened by 3 bases and J by 6 bases, with 15 bases between the two germline ends. This CDR3 spans 15 amino acids. Per germline, CDR1 MNHNS and CDR2 SASEGT. The CDR3: CASSDPRKRANEQFF. CDR3 nucleotide sequence: TGTGCCAGCAGTGACCCTAGGAAGAGGGCCAATGAGCAGTTCTTC.

V is TRBV11-2 and J is TRBJ1-2; D unresolved. The V gene lost 5 bases and the J gene lost 8 bases, with 15 bases spanning the gap. CDR3 size: 13 residues. The germline V gene encodes CDR1 SGHAT and CDR2 FQNNGV. This CDR3 reads CASSPETDRGYTF. For the CDR3, the DNA is TGTGCCAGCAGCCCAGAGACGGATAGGGGCTACACCTTC.

The chain's CDR3 is CASSLAGTTHTDTQYF. In nucleotides, the CDR3 is TGTGCCAGCAGCTTGGCCGGGACTACCCACACAGATACGCAGTATTTT. The chain carries TRBV11-2 and TRBJ2-3; 7 bases agree with TRBD2. The CDR3 loop spans 16 amino acids. J gave up 2 bases and V 3 bases, and 8 bases lay outside the gene matches. The germline V gene encodes CDR1 SGHAT and CDR2 FQNNGV.

The V gene is TRBV7-8, the J gene TRBJ1-1; TRBD1 matches at 7 bases. The germline CDR1 and CDR2 sequences are SGHVS and FQNEAQ. The CDR3 totals 18 residues. V trimming: 4 bases; J trimming: 1 base; junction bases outside the gene matches: 15. The CDR3 reads CASSSVPYRGSPNTEAFF. The CDR3 DNA reads as TGTGCCAGCAGCTCCGTTCCCTACAGGGGCAGCCCGAACACTGAAGCTTTCTTT.

CDR3 DNA: TGTGCCAGCAGCTCCTACGGGACTTCCTACGAGCAGTACTTC. Translation: CASSSYGTSYEQYF. V is TRBV27 and J is TRBJ2-7, with D perhaps matching TRBD2 (6 bases). The germline gives CDR1 MNHEY, CDR2 SMNVEV (reference sequence). The CDR3 loop spans 14 amino acids. The V end was cut by 6 bases, the J end by 1 base, with 13 bases between.

The chain links TRBV11-2 to TRBJ2-2; D gene uncertain. The CDR3 totals 12 residues. Trimming pared 2 bases from V and 7 bases from J, leaving 5 bases between. Germline lookup yields CDR1 SGHAT and CDR2 FQNNGV. For the CDR3, the DNA is TGTGCCAGCAGCTTATCGATCGGGGAGCTGTTTTTT. Translating gives CASSLSIGELFF.

The V gene is TRBV18, the J gene TRBJ1-4; D perhaps matches TRBD1 (5 bases). The CDR3 totals 15 residues. Deletions cut 5 bases from V and 7 bases from J, with 17 bases between. The V gene's germline CDR1 is KGHSH and CDR2 LQKENI. The CDR3 is CASSSIREEAEKLFF. CDR3 bases: TGTGCCAGCTCATCCATCAGGGAAGAGGCTGAAAAACTGTTTTTT.

J is TRBJ2-2 and V is TRBV7-3; D possibly uses TRBD1 or TRBD2 (5 bases each). The germline V and J ends were trimmed by 5 bases and 7 bases, with 20 bases remaining between them. This CDR3 has 16 amino acids. CDR1 is SGHTA, CDR2 FQGTGA, per germline. CDR3 residues: CASSIHQRGTGGELFF. The CDR3 DNA reads TGTGCCAGCAGCATCCACCAACGAGGGACGGGCGGGGAGCTGTTTTTT.

The V and J genes are TRBV2 and TRBJ2-1; D call uncertain. The V end was cut by 1 base, the J end by 1 base, with 8 bases between. Germline V gene lookup returns CDR1 SNHLY and CDR2 FYNNEI. This CDR3 contains 15 residues. The CDR3 reads CASSEEGNSYNEQFF. The CDR3 coding sequence is TGTGCCAGCAGTGAAGAAGGGAATTCCTACAATGAGCAGTTCTTC. Supplemented by reference TRBV2 and TRBJ2-1, the full variable domain reads EPEVTQTPSHQVTQMGQEVILRCVPISNHLYFYWYRQILGQKVEFLVSFYNNEISEKSEIFDDQFSVERPDGSNFTLKIRSTKLEDSAMYFCASSEEGNSYNEQFFGPGTRLTVL.

The chain is built from TRBV19 and TRBJ2-5; 11 bases map to TRBD2. The germline CDR1 and CDR2 sequences are LNHDA and SQIVND (reference sequence). The CDR3 contains 16 residues. V was clipped by 4 bases and J by 1 base; unmatched bases: 5. As DNA, the CDR3 is TGTGCCAGTAGTAAATACGGGACTAGCGGCCAAGAGACCCAGTACTTC. Translating gives CASSKYGTSGQETQYF.

The chain carries TRBV5-1 and TRBJ2-2, with D perhaps matching TRBD2 (5 bases). The CDR3 loop spans 14 amino acids. From germline, CDR1 is SGHRS and CDR2 YFSETQ. Trimming removed 1 base at V and 3 bases at J, with 7 bases between. This CDR3 is CASSLKADTGELFF. The CDR3 nucleotides are TGCGCCAGCAGCTTGAAAGCGGACACCGGGGAGCTGTTTTTT.

This chain links TRBV19 with TRBJ1-2; D possibly corresponds to TRBD1 (5 bases). This CDR3 is built from 17 residues. Trimming left V 7 bases short and J 4 bases short, with 25 bases between. Germline V gene lookup returns CDR1 LNHDA and CDR2 SQIVND (reference sequence). CDR3 in amino acids: CASTLTLGPSMGYGYTF. The CDR3 nucleotides are TGTGCCAGTACCCTCACCCTGGGACCTTCGATGGGCTATGGCTACACCTTC. Variable domain in full (rest from reference TRBV19 and TRBJ1-2): DGGITQSPKYLFRKEGQNVTLSCEQNLNHDAMYWYRQDPGQGLRLIYYSQIVNDFQKGDIAEGYSVSREKKESFPLTVTSAQKNPTAFYLCASTLTLGPSMGYGYTFGSGTRLTVV.

The rearrangement uses TRBV18 and TRBJ2-7; possible D gene TRBD2, 6 bases. This CDR3 contains 14 residues. CDR1 is KGHSH and CDR2 is LQKENI in the germline V gene. Trimming stripped 6 bases from V and 2 bases from J, with 14 bases between. As DNA, the CDR3 is TGTGCCAGCTCCCCGGGGACTGGGGCCTACGAGCAGTACGTC. Amino acid sequence: CASSPGTGAYEQYV.

The chain joins TRBV18 to TRBJ1-4; D is unresolved. The germline V and J ends were trimmed by 2 bases and 1 base, with 5 bases remaining between them. This CDR3 spans 14 amino acids. The germline gives CDR1 KGHSH, CDR2 LQKENI. In DNA form, the CDR3 reads TGTGCCAGCTCACCAAGGCGAACTAATGAAAAACTGTTTTTT. Translating gives CASSPRRTNEKLFF.

The chain has TRBV10-3 and TRBJ2-3; D possibly corresponds to TRBD2 (5 bases). Trimming shortened V by 7 bases and J by 4 bases, and 6 bases separated the two germline ends. The V gene's germline CDR1 is ENHRY and CDR2 SYGVKD. The CDR3 is 11 amino acids. DNA of the CDR3: TGTGCCATCAAGAGGGCAGATACGCAGTATTTT. It codes for CAIKRADTQYF.

The CDR3: CASSLTFAGGKAEQYF. The CDR3 DNA reads as TGTGCCAGCAGCTTAACGTTCGCGGGAGGGAAGGCCGAGCAGTACTTC. The J gene is TRBJ2-7, the V gene TRBV7-3; 9 nucleotides agree with TRBD2. This CDR3 region has 16 residues. CDR1 is SGHTA and CDR2 is FQGTGA in the germline V gene. V shed 0 bases and J 6 bases; nucleotides not matched to a gene: 9.

The chain employs TRBV6-5 and TRBJ1-1; no clear D. The CDR3 spans 15 residues. Trimming removed 8 bases from V and 2 bases from J, with 18 bases in between. Looked up from germline, CDR1 is MNHEY and CDR2 is SVGAGI. This chain's CDR3 is CASSTRESKNTEAFF. The CDR3 bases are TGTGCCAGCTCGACAAGGGAATCTAAAAACACTGAAGCTTTCTTT.